These 18 T cell receptor beta chains came from one sample sequenced in a study of shared clonotypes between healthy human individuals. Repertoires were generated with immunoSEQ multiplex PCR, while TCRdb's copy carries only in-frame clones and drops some. The sample contains approximately 2.5 million clones, roughly 93% of which appear only once. Sequences were obtained from naive CD4+ T cells from PBMCs. As to subset: CD45RA+ positively selected. The receptors originated from a man aged 18 to 30 in good health. Some clones in this sample may be carry-over from other donors' samples.

This clone was observed once. The rearrangement uses TRBV19 and TRBJ1-4; a weak D match, TRBD1 (5 bases). The CDR3 is 15 amino acids. V dropped 5 bases and J dropped 3 bases, with 13 bases sitting between them. Germline CDR1 LNHDA, CDR2 SQIVND (reference sequence). The CDR3 is CASSLRRGANEKLFF. The CDR3 nucleotides are TGTGCCAGTAGTTTACGGAGGGGCGCTAATGAAAAACTGTTTTTT. Filled out from reference TRBV19 and TRBJ1-4, the complete variable domain reads DGGITQSPKYLFRKEGQNVTLSCEQNLNHDAMYWYRQDPGQGLRLIYYSQIVNDFQKGDIAEGYSVSREKKESFPLTVTSAQKNPTAFYLCASSLRRGANEKLFFGSGTQLSVL.

The V call is TRBV7-9, the J call TRBJ2-1; no firm D call. CDR3 size: 16 residues. CDR1 and CDR2 (germline): SEHNR, FQNEAQ (reference sequence). V was trimmed by 5 bases and J by 13 bases, leaving 27 bases between them. This CDR3 is CASSLGVGFSGRLQFF. The CDR3 DNA reads TGTGCCAGCAGCCTGGGCGTGGGTTTTTCCGGCCGGCTTCAGTTCTTC.

The V and J genes are TRBV27 and TRBJ2-1, with unresolved D. CDR1 is MNHEY, CDR2 SMNVEV, per germline (reference sequence). The germline V and J ends were trimmed by 0 bases and 1 base, with 10 bases remaining between them. The CDR3 consists of 16 residues. CDR3 coding DNA: TGTGCCAGCAGTTTATCCGCCTGGGTATCCTACAATGAGCAGTTCTTC. This translates into CASSLSAWVSYNEQFF.

The rearrangement links TRBV6-1 to TRBJ1-4; D remains unclear. Trimming left V 6 bases short and J 8 bases short, with 7 bases between. The germline gives CDR1 MNHNS, CDR2 SASEGT. The CDR3 has 11 residues. Here the CDR3 reads CASSLAEKLFF. Here the CDR3 DNA reads TGTGCCAGCAGCTTGGCAGAAAAACTGTTTTTT.

As to this clone: Other nucleotide sequences in the sample specify the same CDR3. V is TRBV7-2 and J is TRBJ2-1, with D perhaps matching TRBD1 (6 bases). Germline CDR1 reads SGHTA; CDR2 reads FQGNSA. The CDR3 totals 16 residues. V lost 0 bases, J lost 1 base, and 10 bases lay in between. CDR3 protein: CASSLAGTRSYNEQFF. The CDR3 DNA is TGTGCCAGCAGCTTAGCCGGGACAAGGTCCTACAATGAGCAGTTCTTC.

The genes are TRBV15 and TRBJ1-5; D unresolved. Trimming removed 0 bases from V and 1 base from J, with 19 bases in between. Germline V gives CDR1 LNHNV, CDR2 YYDKDF (reference sequence). The CDR3 runs to 19 residues. The CDR3 protein is CATSRDSSGRAGSNQPQHF. The CDR3 DNA reads TGTGCCACCAGCAGAGATTCAAGCGGGAGAGCGGGAAGCAATCAGCCCCAGCATTTT. The entire variable domain, with the rest obtained from reference TRBV15 and TRBJ1-5, is as follows: DAMVIQNPRYQVTQFGKPVTLSCSQTLNHNVMYWYQQKSSQAPKLLFHYYDKDFNNEADTPDNFQSRRPNTSFCFLDIRSPGLGDTAMYLCATSRDSSGRAGSNQPQHFGDGTRLSIL.

The chain employs TRBV11-2 and TRBJ1-1; 7 bases line up with TRBD1. Germline loops: CDR1 SGHAT, CDR2 FQNNGV. The CDR3 runs to 15 residues. V dropped 4 bases and J dropped 4; count of bases not matched to a gene: 9. CDR3 region: CASSSSGTVGTEAFF. The DNA of the CDR3 is TGTGCCAGCAGCTCATCCGGGACAGTGGGCACTGAAGCTTTCTTT.

The V call is TRBV9, the J call TRBJ1-2; perhaps TRBD1 as D (5 bases). Per germline, CDR1 SGDLS and CDR2 YYNGEE. V dropped 2 bases and J dropped 2 bases, with 10 bases sitting between them. The CDR3 has 14 amino acids. The CDR3 is CASSVGRYNYGYTF. Here the CDR3 DNA reads TGTGCCAGCAGCGTGGGACGGTACAACTATGGCTACACCTTC.

V is TRBV5-1 and J is TRBJ2-3; 7 bases agree with TRBD1. After removal of 4 bases from V and 5 bases from J, the junction contained 16 bases not matched to a gene. Germline assignment: CDR1 SGHRS and CDR2 YFSETQ. The CDR3 loop spans 17 amino acids. The CDR3 region is CASSDHLHRGGGDTQYF. CDR3 bases: TGCGCCAGCAGCGACCACCTCCACAGGGGCGGTGGAGATACGCAGTATTTT.

This sequence joins TRBV5-1 and TRBJ2-5; no clear D. Germline-derived CDR1 and CDR2 are SGHRS and YFSETQ. V dropped 6 bases and J dropped 5 bases, with 17 bases sitting between them. This CDR3 has 14 amino acids. In nucleotides, the CDR3 is TGCGCCAGCACCGCCGGCGGCAGTGGGGAGACCCAGTACTTC. Translating gives CASTAGGSGETQYF.

The chain is built from TRBV7-2 and TRBJ2-3; D is ambiguous. This CDR3 is 12 amino acids long. In germline, CDR1 is SGHTA, CDR2 FQGNSA. V lost 2 bases and J 13 bases, leaving 13 bases between the germline ends. The CDR3 loop reads CASSLSRAGEYF. CDR3 nucleotides: TGTGCCAGCAGCTTATCTCGAGCTGGGGAGTATTTT.

The chain carries TRBV2 and TRBJ1-4; possibly TRBD1 for D (5 bases). The CDR3 is 17 residues long. The germline V and J ends were trimmed by 6 bases and 5 bases, with 22 bases remaining between them. The germline CDR1 and CDR2 sequences are SNHLY and FYNNEI. In DNA, the CDR3 is TGTGCCAGCAGGTACTACCCATGGGGCAGCCAAAATGAAAAACTGTTTTTT. This gives the protein CASRYYPWGSQNEKLFF. Supplemented by reference TRBV2 and TRBJ1-4, the full variable domain reads EPEVTQTPSHQVTQMGQEVILRCVPISNHLYFYWYRQILGQKVEFLVSFYNNEISEKSEIFDDQFSVERPDGSNFTLKIRSTKLEDSAMYFCASRYYPWGSQNEKLFFGSGTQLSVL.

The chain joins TRBV19 to TRBJ1-1, with a possible D match to TRBD1 (5 bases). The CDR3 is 14 amino acids. V was pared by 5 bases and J by 4 bases, with 14 bases between. Germline lookup yields CDR1 LNHDA and CDR2 SQIVND (reference sequence). CDR3 in DNA: TGTGCCAGTAGTTCCCGAAGGGGCTCCACTGAAGCTTTCTTT. Amino acid sequence: CASSSRRGSTEAFF.

The V and J genes are TRBV9 and TRBJ1-4, with 8 bases aligning to TRBD1. Germline CDR1 and CDR2: SGDLS and YYNGEE. CDR3 length: 17 residues. The V gene end was trimmed by 0 bases and the J gene end by 10 bases; junction bases not matched to a gene: 14. CDR3: CASSVGGTGSGLGKLFF. The CDR3 nucleotides read TGTGCCAGCAGCGTAGGAGGGACAGGCTCTGGTTTGGGAAAACTGTTTTTT.

This chain links TRBV7-3 with TRBJ2-7, with 7 bases fitting TRBD1. This CDR3 spans 15 amino acids. Unmatched junction bases numbered 9, after V lost 5 bases and J lost 2 bases. From germline, CDR1 is SGHTA and CDR2 FQGTGA. The CDR3 loop reads CASSTTGSIAYEQYF. CDR3 coding DNA: TGTGCCAGCAGCACGACAGGGAGTATCGCCTACGAGCAGTACTTC. The variable domain in full, completed from reference TRBV7-3 and TRBJ2-7, reads GAGVSQTPSNKVTEKGKYVELRCDPISGHTALYWYRQSLGQGPEFLIYFQGTGAADDSGLPNDRFFAVRPEGSVSTLKIQRTERGDSAVYLCASSTTGSIAYEQYFGPGTRLTVT.

The rearrangement links TRBV4-2 to TRBJ2-5; 14 positions agree with TRBD2. This CDR3 is built from 17 residues. The V and J ends lost 0 bases and 4 bases, in that order; junction bases with no gene match: 4. Germline CDR1 and CDR2: LGHNA and YNFKEQ. CDR3 in DNA: TGTGCCAGCAGCCAAGAGGGGACTAGCGGGAGTGGAGAGACCCAGTACTTC. Residues: CASSQEGTSGSGETQYF.

In the case of this clone: Other DNA sequences in this sample translate to the same CDR3. The rearrangement uses TRBV18 and TRBJ1-1; the D is unclear. From germline, CDR1 is KGHSH and CDR2 LQKENI. The CDR3 is made up of 14 amino acids. V lost 3 bases, J lost 2 bases, and 10 bases lay in between. The CDR3 DNA reads as TGTGCCAGCTCACCCCTATCGGGAAACACTGAAGCTTTCTTT. Protein: CASSPLSGNTEAFF.

This clone was found once. The chain employs TRBV27 and TRBJ1-6, with 7 bases lining up with TRBD1. Germline V gene sequence: CDR1 MNHEY, CDR2 SMNVEV (reference sequence). The CDR3 has 13 amino acids. Unmatched junction bases numbered 5, after V lost 7 bases and J lost 8 bases. Written as DNA, the CDR3 is TGTGCCAGCACTGACAGGGTCGATTCACCCCTCCACTTT. It translates to CASTDRVDSPLHF.